This entry lists 22 T cell receptor beta chains sequenced from one sample in a study of cytomegalovirus exposure and HLA in healthy donors. The PCR used 60 Vbeta and 13 Jbeta primers. Some clones are missing from TCRdb's copy, which holds only in-frame ones; the method was immunoSEQ multiplex PCR. The sample has 100,000 to 150,000 clones. What was sequenced was PBMCs. These receptors all come from a middle-aged woman in good health and CMV-seronegative.

This chain joins TRBV11-2 and TRBJ1-1; no definite D call. Trimming stripped 2 bases from V and 5 bases from J, with 9 bases between. Germline loops: CDR1 SGHAT, CDR2 FQNNGV. The CDR3 has 13 amino acids. This chain's CDR3 is CASSLWAETEAFF. DNA of the CDR3: TGTGCCAGCAGCTTATGGGCAGAGACTGAAGCTTTCTTT.

This chain joins TRBV19 and TRBJ1-1, with D perhaps matching TRBD1 (6 bases). This CDR3 spans 13 amino acids. The germline gives CDR1 LNHDA, CDR2 SQIVND (reference sequence). Trimming pared 9 bases from V and 7 bases from J, leaving 18 bases between. The CDR3 loop is CASEKQGAFEAFF. The CDR3 nucleotides are TGTGCCAGCGAGAAACAGGGTGCATTTGAAGCTTTCTTT.

This chain uses TRBV28 with TRBJ1-1; D is unresolved. The V gene lost 10 bases and the J gene lost 4 bases, with 10 bases spanning the gap. Germline assignment: CDR1 MDHEN and CDR2 SYDVKM. This CDR3 region has 11 residues. The CDR3 nucleotides are TGTGCCACCGGCGCGGTCACTGAAGCTTTCTTT. This sequence encodes CATGAVTEAFF.

The CDR3 nucleotides read TGTGCCAGCAGCGCAGACAGTGAAAAACTGTTTTTT. It specifies CASSADSEKLFF. The rearrangement links TRBV5-6 to TRBJ1-4, with D possibly matching TRBD1 (5 bases). The CDR3 loop spans 12 amino acids. Trimming pared 4 bases from V and 7 bases from J, leaving 8 bases between. Germline V gives CDR1 SGHDT, CDR2 YYEEEE.

This chain joins TRBV5-4 and TRBJ2-1, with 7 nucleotides matching TRBD1. From germline, CDR1 is SGHNT and CDR2 YYREEE (reference sequence). This CDR3 has 15 residues. V lost 5 bases, J lost 10 bases, and 15 bases stayed unmatched. This CDR3 reads CASRSDRAVRSEQFF. The CDR3 DNA sequence: TGTGCCAGCAGGTCCGACAGGGCGGTTCGAAGCGAGCAGTTCTTC.

The chain combines TRBV29-1 with TRBJ2-1, with D maybe TRBD1 (5 bases). From germline, CDR1 is SQVTM and CDR2 ANQGSEA. CDR3 size: 12 residues. V lost 6 bases and J 5 bases, leaving 11 bases between the germline ends. This chain's CDR3 is CSVAVGHNEQFF. In nucleotides, the CDR3 is TGCAGCGTGGCAGTGGGGCACAATGAGCAGTTCTTC.

The chain recombines TRBV6-1 with TRBJ1-5, with D perhaps TRBD1 (5 bases). Germline V gene data show CDR1 as MNHNS and CDR2 as SASEGT. There are 15 residues in the CDR3. V was clipped by 10 bases and J by 0 bases, with 16 bases between them. The DNA for the CDR3 is TGTGCCATAGAACGCAGCGGGGCTAGCAATCAGCCCCAGCATTTT. This codes for CAIERSGASNQPQHF.

The chain links TRBV10-3 to TRBJ2-5; tentatively, D is TRBD1 (6 bases). This CDR3 contains 14 residues. Germline V gene lookup returns CDR1 ENHRY and CDR2 SYGVKD. V lost 4 bases to trimming and J lost 3 bases, with 12 bases between them. The CDR3 loop is CAISAGGQKETQYF. CDR3 DNA sequence: TGTGCCATCAGTGCAGGAGGACAGAAAGAGACCCAGTACTTC.

The gene calls are TRBV7-8 and TRBJ1-1, with TRBD1 identical over 7 bases. Germline lookup yields CDR1 SGHVS and CDR2 FQNEAQ. Trimming removed 8 bases from V and 0 bases from J; junction bases left unmatched: 12. This CDR3 comprises 16 residues. The CDR3 DNA reads TGTGCCAGCGCAAAAGGGACAGTCGCCATGAACACTGAAGCTTTCTTT. Its translation is CASAKGTVAMNTEAFF.

This chain joins TRBV28 and TRBJ1-4; 7 nucleotides align to TRBD1. The ends lost 8 bases at V and 4 bases at J; junction bases unmatched: 4. This CDR3 comprises 13 residues. From germline, CDR1 is MDHEN and CDR2 SYDVKM. In nucleotides, the CDR3 is TGTGCCAGCGGACGGGACAGTAATGAAAAACTGTTTTTT. This sequence encodes CASGRDSNEKLFF.

The rearrangement uses TRBV18 and TRBJ1-1, with D possibly being TRBD1 (5 bases). V was trimmed by 1 base and J by 3 bases, leaving 18 bases between them. The CDR3 loop spans 17 amino acids. Germline-derived CDR1 and CDR2 are KGHSH and LQKENI. DNA of the CDR3: TGTGCCAGCTCACCACGCGACAGCGGGCGTTCTCACACTGAAGCTTTCTTT. Translating gives CASSPRDSGRSHTEAFF. The full variable domain, completed using reference TRBV18 and TRBJ1-1, is NAGVMQNPRHLVRRRGQEARLRCSPMKGHSHVYWYRQLPEEGLKFMVYLQKENIIDESGMPKERFSAEFPKEGPSILRIQQVVRGDSAAYFCASSPRDSGRSHTEAFFGQGTRLTVV.

The chain uses TRBV7-6 and TRBJ2-2; 8 bases line up with TRBD2. Germline V CDR1 and CDR2: SGHVS, FNYEAQ. V shed 5 bases, J shed 7 bases, and the junction held 12 bases outside the gene matches. CDR3 size: 16 residues. This CDR3 reads CASSPRLRGDGGELFF. In DNA form, the CDR3 reads TGTGCCAGCAGCCCCCGGCTGCGGGGGGATGGCGGGGAGCTGTTTTTT.

The chain is built from TRBV28 and TRBJ1-6; no firm D call. The CDR3 totals 15 residues. V lost 8 bases to trimming and J lost 5 bases, with 16 bases between them. Germline lookup yields CDR1 MDHEN and CDR2 SYDVKM. CDR3 in DNA: TGTGCCAGCTGTCCGTCCACGGGTAATAATTCACCCCTCCACTTT. Its translation: CASCPSTGNNSPLHF.

The chain recombines TRBV20-1 with TRBJ1-1; D is undetermined. CDR1 and CDR2 (germline): DFQATT, SNEGSKA (reference sequence). This CDR3 contains 11 residues. The V end was cut by 3 bases, the J end by 5 bases, with 7 bases between. The CDR3 sequence is CSASLLTEAFF. As DNA, the CDR3 is TGCAGTGCTAGCCTCTTAACTGAAGCTTTCTTT.

CDR3 in amino acids: CASSGTGGLYEQYV. The CDR3 DNA follows: TGTGCCAGCAGCGGGACAGGGGGCCTCTACGAGCAGTACGTC. V and J are TRBV2 and TRBJ2-7; 12 bases are a match to TRBD1. This CDR3 contains 14 residues. The trim removed 6 bases at V and 3 bases at J, leaving 3 bases unmatched. The germline V gene has CDR1 SNHLY and CDR2 FYNNEI.

The chain combines TRBV9 with TRBJ1-4; unclear D gene. The germline V gene encodes CDR1 SGDLS and CDR2 YYNGEE. This CDR3 is 14 amino acids long. V shed 4 bases and J shed 8 bases, with 15 bases lying between them. The CDR3 is CASSPGGSGEKLFF. As DNA, the CDR3 is TGTGCCAGCAGCCCCGGCGGGAGCGGGGAAAAACTGTTTTTT.

The rearrangement joins TRBV4-2 to TRBJ1-4; 8 positions agree with TRBD1. There are 14 residues in the CDR3. Per germline, CDR1 LGHNA and CDR2 YNFKEQ. With 4 bases clipped from V and 5 bases from J, the junction kept 3 bases outside the gene matches. The CDR3 nucleotides are TGTGCCAGCAGCCCGGGACAGGTGAATGAAAAACTGTTTTTT. Protein: CASSPGQVNEKLFF.

V usage is TRBV5-1 and J usage is TRBJ1-1, with no clear D. Looked up from germline, CDR1 is SGHRS and CDR2 is YFSETQ. Trimming removed 5 bases at V and 5 bases at J, with 7 bases between. This CDR3 comprises 11 residues. CDR3 amino acids: CASRRETEAFF. CDR3 coding DNA: TGCGCCAGCAGGAGGGAGACTGAAGCTTTCTTT.

The rearrangement uses TRBV5-1 and TRBJ2-5, with 8 bases matching TRBD1. V was pared by 3 bases and J by 2 bases, with 3 bases of the junction left unmatched. The CDR3 covers 14 residues. Per the germline V gene, CDR1 is SGHRS and CDR2 is YFSETQ. This CDR3 is CASSSDRAQETQYF. The CDR3 coding sequence is TGCGCCAGCAGCTCGGACAGGGCTCAAGAGACCCAGTACTTC.

The V gene is TRBV13, the J gene TRBJ2-2, with TRBD1 identical over 8 bases. CDR1 and CDR2 from the germline V gene are PRHDT and FYEKMQ (reference sequence). The CDR3 is 17 amino acids. The junction had 12 bases not matched to a gene; V was cut back by 6 bases and J by 3 bases. The CDR3 nucleotides are TGTGCCAGCAGAACAACTTACAGGGGGAAGGACACCGGGGAGCTGTTTTTT. This translates into CASRTTYRGKDTGELFF.

The V gene is TRBV10-3, the J gene TRBJ1-2; TRBD1 matches 7 bases. The CDR3 length is 13 residues. Germline trimming cut 6 bases from V and 4 bases from J; bases unmatched to any gene: 5. Germline V gene lookup returns CDR1 ENHRY and CDR2 SYGVKD. The CDR3 nucleotides read TGTGCCATCAGCCACCGGGACAGCTATGGCTACACCTTC. As protein: CAISHRDSYGYTF.

The rearrangement uses TRBV28 and TRBJ1-2, with 7 bases identical to TRBD1. The CDR3 has 15 amino acids. Germline assignment: CDR1 MDHEN and CDR2 SYDVKM. V shed 5 bases, J shed 4 bases, and the junction held 10 bases outside the gene matches. CDR3 DNA sequence: TGTGCCAGCAGTCCGACAGGGATCCCCACCTATGGCTACACCTTC. This sequence encodes CASSPTGIPTYGYTF.